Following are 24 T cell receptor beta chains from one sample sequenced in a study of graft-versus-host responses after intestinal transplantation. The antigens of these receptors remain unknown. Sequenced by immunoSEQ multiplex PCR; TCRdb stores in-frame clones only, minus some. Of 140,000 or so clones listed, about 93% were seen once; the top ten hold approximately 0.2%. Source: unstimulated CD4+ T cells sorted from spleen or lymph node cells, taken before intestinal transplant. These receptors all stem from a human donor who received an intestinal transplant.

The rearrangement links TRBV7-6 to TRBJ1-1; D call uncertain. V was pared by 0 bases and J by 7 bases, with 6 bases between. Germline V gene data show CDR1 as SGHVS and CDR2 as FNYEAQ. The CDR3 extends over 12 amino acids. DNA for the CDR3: TGTGCCAGCAGCTTAGCTGGCAGTGAAGCTTTCTTT. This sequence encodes CASSLAGSEAFF.

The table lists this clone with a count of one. As DNA, the CDR3 is TGTGCCATCTCTAGCGGGAGGGGGGGAGGCACAGATACGCAGTATTTT. Amino acids: CAISSGRGGGTDTQYF. V gene TRBV10-3 combines with J gene TRBJ2-3; 12 nucleotides align to TRBD2. The length of the CDR3 is 16 residues. V was pared by 8 bases and J by 1 base, with 7 bases of the junction left unmatched. Germline CDR1 reads ENHRY; CDR2 reads SYGVKD.

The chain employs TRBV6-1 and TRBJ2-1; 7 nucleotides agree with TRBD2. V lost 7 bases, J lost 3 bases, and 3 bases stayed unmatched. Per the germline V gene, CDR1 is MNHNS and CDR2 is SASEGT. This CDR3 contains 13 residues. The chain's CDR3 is CASTSGFYNEQFF. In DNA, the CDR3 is TGTGCCAGCACTAGCGGCTTCTACAATGAGCAGTTCTTC.

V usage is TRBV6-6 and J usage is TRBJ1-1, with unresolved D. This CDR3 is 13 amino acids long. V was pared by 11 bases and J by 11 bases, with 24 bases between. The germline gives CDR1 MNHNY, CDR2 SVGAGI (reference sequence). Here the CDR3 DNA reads TGTGCCGGGCTGGCAAGGGAACACGAACGCGCTTTCTTT. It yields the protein CAGLAREHERAFF.

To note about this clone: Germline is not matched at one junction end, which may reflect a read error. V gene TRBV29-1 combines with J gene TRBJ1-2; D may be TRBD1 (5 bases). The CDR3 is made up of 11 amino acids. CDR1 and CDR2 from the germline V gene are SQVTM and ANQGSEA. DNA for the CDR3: TGCAGCGTTGTGGGGGAGGGCCCAAGACCTTTC. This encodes CSVVGEGPRPF.

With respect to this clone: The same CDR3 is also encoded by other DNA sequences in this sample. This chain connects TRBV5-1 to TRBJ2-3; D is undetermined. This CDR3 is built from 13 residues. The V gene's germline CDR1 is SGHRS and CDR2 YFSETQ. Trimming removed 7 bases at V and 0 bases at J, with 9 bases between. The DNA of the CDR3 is TGCGCCAGCTCTTGGACGAGCACAGATACGCAGTATTTT. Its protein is CASSWTSTDTQYF.

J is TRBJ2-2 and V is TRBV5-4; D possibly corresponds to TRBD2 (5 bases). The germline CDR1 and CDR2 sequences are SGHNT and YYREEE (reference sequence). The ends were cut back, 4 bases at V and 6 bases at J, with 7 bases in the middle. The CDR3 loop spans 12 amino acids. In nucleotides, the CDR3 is TGTGCCAGCAGCAGAGGGTCCGGGGAGCTGTTTTTT. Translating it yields CASSRGSGELFF.

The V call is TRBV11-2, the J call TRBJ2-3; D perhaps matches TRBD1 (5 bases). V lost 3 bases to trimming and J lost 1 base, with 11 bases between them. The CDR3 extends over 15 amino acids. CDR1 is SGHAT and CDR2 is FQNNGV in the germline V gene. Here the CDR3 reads CASSFPTGGTDTQYF. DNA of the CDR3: TGTGCCAGCAGCTTCCCCACAGGTGGCACAGATACGCAGTATTTT.

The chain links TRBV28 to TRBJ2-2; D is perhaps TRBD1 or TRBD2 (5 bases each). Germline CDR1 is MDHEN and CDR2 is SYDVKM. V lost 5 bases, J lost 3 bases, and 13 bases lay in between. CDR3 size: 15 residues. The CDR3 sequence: CASSLLGRDTGELFF. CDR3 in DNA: TGTGCCAGCAGTCTATTGGGGCGGGACACCGGGGAGCTGTTTTTT.

The CDR3 sequence: CASALSTRNGNEQFF. The CDR3 region has the DNA TGTGCCAGCGCTTTATCGACTAGAAACGGTAATGAGCAGTTCTTC. This sequence joins TRBV6-5 and TRBJ2-1, with D maybe TRBD2 (6 bases). Trimming stripped 8 bases from V and 7 bases from J, with 21 bases between. The CDR3 is 15 amino acids. Germline CDR1 and CDR2: MNHEY and SVGAGI.

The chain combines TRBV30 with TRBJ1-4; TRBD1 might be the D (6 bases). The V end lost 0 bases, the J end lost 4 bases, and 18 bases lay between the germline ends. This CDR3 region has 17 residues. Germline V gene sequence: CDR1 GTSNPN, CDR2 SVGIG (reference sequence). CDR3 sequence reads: CAWSVRGRGGLNEKLFF. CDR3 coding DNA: TGTGCCTGGAGTGTAAGAGGCAGGGGAGGCCTTAATGAAAAACTGTTTTTT.

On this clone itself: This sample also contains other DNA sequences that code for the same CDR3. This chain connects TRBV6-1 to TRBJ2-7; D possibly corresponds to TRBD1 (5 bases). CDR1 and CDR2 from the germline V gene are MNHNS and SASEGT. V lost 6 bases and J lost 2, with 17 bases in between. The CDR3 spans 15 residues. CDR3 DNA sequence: TGTGCCAGCAGGGTCGCCTCTACAGGACCCTACGAGCAGTACTTC. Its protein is CASRVASTGPYEQYF.

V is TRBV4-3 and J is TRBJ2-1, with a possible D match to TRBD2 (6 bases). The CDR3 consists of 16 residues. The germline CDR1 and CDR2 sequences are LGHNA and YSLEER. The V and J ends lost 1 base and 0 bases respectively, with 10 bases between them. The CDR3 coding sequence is TGCGCCAGCAGCCAAGGGGTCGGGAGCTCCTACAATGAGCAGTTCTTC. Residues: CASSQGVGSSYNEQFF.

CDR3 region: CASSGGPYTGELFF. The CDR3 DNA reads as TGTGCCAGCAGTGGCGGACCTTACACCGGGGAGCTGTTTTTT. The chain carries TRBV25-1 and TRBJ2-2; D is ambiguous. This CDR3 has 14 amino acids. V was shortened by 4 bases and J by 3 bases, with 9 bases between the two germline ends. Germline lookup yields CDR1 MGHDK and CDR2 SYGVNS.

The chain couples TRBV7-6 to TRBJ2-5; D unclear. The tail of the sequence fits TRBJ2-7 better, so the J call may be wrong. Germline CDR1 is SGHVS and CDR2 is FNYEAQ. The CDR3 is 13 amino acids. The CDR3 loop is CASSLESNYEQYF. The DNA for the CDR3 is TGTGCCAGCAGCTTAGAATCCAACTACGAGCAGTACTTC.

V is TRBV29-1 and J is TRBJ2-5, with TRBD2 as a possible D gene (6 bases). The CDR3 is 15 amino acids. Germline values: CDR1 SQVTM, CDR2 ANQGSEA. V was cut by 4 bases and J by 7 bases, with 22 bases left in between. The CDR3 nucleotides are TGCAGCGTTGCCAAGACAGTTCAACCCGGGGGGACCCAGTACTTC. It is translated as CSVAKTVQPGGTQYF.

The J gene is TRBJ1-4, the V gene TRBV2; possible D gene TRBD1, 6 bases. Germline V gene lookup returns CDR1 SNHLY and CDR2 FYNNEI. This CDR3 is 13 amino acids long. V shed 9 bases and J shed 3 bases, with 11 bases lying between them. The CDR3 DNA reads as TGTGCCAGTAGGGGGGCTTCTAATGAAAAACTGTTTTTT. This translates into CASRGASNEKLFF. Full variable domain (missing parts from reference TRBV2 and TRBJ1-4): EPEVTQTPSHQVTQMGQEVILRCVPISNHLYFYWYRQILGQKVEFLVSFYNNEISEKSEIFDDQFSVERPDGSNFTLKIRSTKLEDSAMYFCASRGASNEKLFFGSGTQLSVL.

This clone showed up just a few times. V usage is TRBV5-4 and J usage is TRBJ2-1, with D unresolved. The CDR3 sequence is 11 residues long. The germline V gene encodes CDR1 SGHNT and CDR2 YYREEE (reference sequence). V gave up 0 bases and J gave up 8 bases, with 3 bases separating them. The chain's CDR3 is CASSLEYEQFF. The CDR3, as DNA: TGTGCCAGCAGCTTGGAATATGAGCAGTTCTTC.

The CDR3 loop reads CATFSSDIQYF. The CDR3, as DNA: TGTGCCACCTTCTCTAGTGACATTCAGTACTTC. The chain couples TRBV10-3 to TRBJ2-4, with D hard to call. V was clipped by 10 bases and J by 8 bases, with 12 bases between them. The CDR3 consists of 11 residues. Germline V gene data show CDR1 as ENHRY and CDR2 as SYGVKD.

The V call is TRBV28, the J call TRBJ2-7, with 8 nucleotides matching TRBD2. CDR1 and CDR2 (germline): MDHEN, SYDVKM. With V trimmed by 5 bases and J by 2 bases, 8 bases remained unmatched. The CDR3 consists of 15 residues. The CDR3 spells CASSVGGLAPYEQYF. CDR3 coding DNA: TGTGCCAGCAGTGTCGGAGGACTAGCCCCCTACGAGCAGTACTTC.

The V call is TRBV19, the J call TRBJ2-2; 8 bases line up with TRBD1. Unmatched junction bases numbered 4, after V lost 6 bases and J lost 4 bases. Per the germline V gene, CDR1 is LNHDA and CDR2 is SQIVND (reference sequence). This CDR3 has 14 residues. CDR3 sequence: CASSPTGGTGELFF. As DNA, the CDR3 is TGTGCCAGTAGCCCAACAGGGGGCACCGGGGAGCTGTTTTTT.

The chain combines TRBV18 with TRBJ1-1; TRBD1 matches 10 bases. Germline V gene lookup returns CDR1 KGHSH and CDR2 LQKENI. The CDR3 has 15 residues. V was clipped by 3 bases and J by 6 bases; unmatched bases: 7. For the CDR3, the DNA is TGTGCCAGCTCACCGATGACAGGGGGCGTCTCTGAAGCTTTCTTT. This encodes CASSPMTGGVSEAFF. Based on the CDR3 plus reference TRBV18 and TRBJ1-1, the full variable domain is NAGVMQNPRHLVRRRGQEARLRCSPMKGHSHVYWYRQLPEEGLKFMVYLQKENIIDESGMPKERFSAEFPKEGPSILRIQQVVRGDSAAYFCASSPMTGGVSEAFFGQGTRLTVV.

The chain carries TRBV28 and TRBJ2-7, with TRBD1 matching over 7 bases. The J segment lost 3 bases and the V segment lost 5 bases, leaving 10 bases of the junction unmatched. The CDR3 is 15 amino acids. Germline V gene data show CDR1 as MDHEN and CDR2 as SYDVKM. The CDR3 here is CASSTNRGFNYEQYF. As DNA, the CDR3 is TGTGCCAGCAGTACCAACAGGGGTTTCAACTACGAGCAGTACTTC.

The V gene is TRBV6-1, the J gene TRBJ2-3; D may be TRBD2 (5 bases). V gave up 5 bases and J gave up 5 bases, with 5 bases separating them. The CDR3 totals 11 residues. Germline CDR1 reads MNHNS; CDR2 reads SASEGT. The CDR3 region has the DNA TGTGCCAGCAGTAGCGGAGATACGCAGTATTTT. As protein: CASSSGDTQYF.